The 18 T cell receptor beta chains presented below share a single source sample, sequenced in a study of cytomegalovirus exposure and HLA in healthy donors. The table came from immunoSEQ multiplex PCR; TCRdb's copy has only in-frame clones and leaves some out. This repertoire shows 150,000 to 200,000 clones, around nine tenths found once; its top ten account for roughly 2.6%. What was sequenced was PBMCs. Every receptor here comes from a man between 18 and 29 years old in good health and CMV-seropositive.

Comment on this clone: At the DNA level, this CDR3 is encoded by other sequences in the same sample as well. This chain connects TRBV5-1 to TRBJ2-7, with a possible D match to TRBD1 (5 bases). CDR3 length: 13 amino acids. Trimming pared 3 bases from V and 3 bases from J, leaving 10 bases between. The germline gives CDR1 SGHRS, CDR2 YFSETQ. This CDR3 reads CASSWGTGYEQYF. CDR3 coding DNA: TGCGCCAGCAGCTGGGGAACAGGCTACGAGCAGTACTTC.

This clone has only a few counts. The CDR3: CASSRQGGDTEAFF. The CDR3 nucleotides are TGTGCCAGCAGTCGACAGGGCGGAGACACTGAAGCTTTCTTT. This rearrangement joins TRBV6-4 to TRBJ1-1, with TRBD1 matching 7 bases. The V segment lost 5 bases and the J segment 3 bases; nucleotides outside the gene matches: 6. CDR1 is MRHNA, CDR2 SNTAGT, per germline. The CDR3 has 14 residues.

The chain links TRBV6-6 to TRBJ1-1; D is unresolved. Trimming removed 3 bases at V and 11 bases at J, with 4 bases between. Germline CDR1 and CDR2: MNHNY and SVGAGI (reference sequence). The CDR3 has 9 amino acids. Written as DNA, the CDR3 is TGTGCCAGCAGTTATCCGGCTTTCTTT. This translates into CASSYPAFF.

The gene calls are TRBV7-2 and TRBJ2-2; D is unclear. This CDR3 has 12 amino acids. Trimming removed 6 bases at V and 3 bases at J, with 5 bases between. Germline-derived CDR1 and CDR2 are SGHTA and FQGNSA. The CDR3 protein is CASSTYTGELFF. The CDR3 DNA reads as TGTGCCAGCAGTACTTACACCGGGGAGCTGTTTTTT.

This rearrangement joins TRBV2 to TRBJ1-5; TRBD1 agrees at 10 bases. The CDR3 sequence is 18 residues long. V lost 4 bases to trimming and J lost 1 base; unmatched junction nucleotides: 10. CDR1 is SNHLY and CDR2 is FYNNEI in the germline V gene. The CDR3 spells CASSGRDRGWVSNQPQHF. The CDR3 DNA reads as TGTGCCAGCAGTGGTCGGGACAGGGGATGGGTAAGCAATCAGCCCCAGCATTTT.

In DNA form, the CDR3 reads TGTGCCACCAGCAGAGATCTACAGGGTGAAGCTTTCTTT. It encodes CATSRDLQGEAFF. V and J are TRBV15 and TRBJ1-1; D is perhaps TRBD1 (6 bases). Germline assignment: CDR1 LNHNV and CDR2 YYDKDF (reference sequence). The CDR3 loop spans 13 amino acids. Between the trimmed V and J ends, which lost 0 bases and 7 bases, there was a span of 9 bases.

This chain connects TRBV5-1 to TRBJ2-5, with 12 bases fitting TRBD2. CDR1 SGHRS and CDR2 YFSETQ come from the germline V gene. The CDR3 consists of 16 residues. Trimming removed 3 bases from V and 2 bases from J; junction bases left unmatched: 5. The DNA for the CDR3 is TGCGCCAGCAGCTCCGCTAGCGGGGGGGGACAAGAGACCCAGTACTTC. Its translation is CASSSASGGGQETQYF.

CDR3 nucleotides: TGCGCCAGCAGCCAAGGGAGACTAGCGGGAGGAGATACGCAGTATTTT. It encodes CASSQGRLAGGDTQYF. J is TRBJ2-3 and V is TRBV4-3; 13 bases fit TRBD2. CDR3 length equals 16 residues. Trimming cost V 1 base and J 5 bases; bases outside gene matches: 3. CDR1 is LGHNA and CDR2 is YSLEER in the germline V gene.

This clone was found once. At one boundary the junction diverges from the germline segment, which might be a read error. The CDR3 spells CASSSRTTTFIF. DNA for the CDR3: TGTGCCAGCAGCTCCAGGACTACCACGTTCATCTTC. V and J are TRBV7-2 and TRBJ2-1; D possibly corresponds to TRBD2 (6 bases). CDR3 length: 12 residues. The germline gives CDR1 SGHTA, CDR2 FQGNSA.

This clone occurred once. The genes are TRBV18 and TRBJ2-1, with D tentatively TRBD2 (6 bases). The CDR3 extends over 12 amino acids. Germline loops: CDR1 KGHSH, CDR2 LQKENI. V was shortened by 3 bases and J by 9 bases, with 9 bases between the two germline ends. The CDR3 here is CASSPMEGEQFF. CDR3 DNA: TGTGCCAGCTCACCCATGGAGGGTGAGCAGTTCTTC.

This chain connects TRBV6-1 to TRBJ2-7, with 8 bases lining up with TRBD1. Germline loops: CDR1 MNHNS, CDR2 SASEGT. V lost 6 bases to trimming and J lost 9 bases; unmatched junction nucleotides: 7. The CDR3 sequence is 12 residues long. CDR3 DNA sequence: TGTGCCAGCAGAGGGACAGGCCAAGGGCAGTACTTC. Translating it yields CASRGTGQGQYF.

In its sample, this clone was seen a few times. The chain employs TRBV6-1 and TRBJ1-5; D perhaps matches TRBD1 (5 bases). Trimming shortened V by 0 bases and J by 7 bases, and 13 bases separated the two germline ends. Germline V gene lookup returns CDR1 MNHNS and CDR2 SASEGT. CDR3 size: 15 residues. The CDR3 loop reads CASSEASGVEQPQHF. As DNA, the CDR3 is TGTGCCAGCAGTGAAGCGTCGGGGGTAGAGCAGCCCCAGCATTTT.

V usage is TRBV28 and J usage is TRBJ2-7; D gene ambiguous. Germline-derived CDR1 and CDR2 are MDHEN and SYDVKM. V was shortened by 3 bases and J by 2 bases, with 11 bases between the two germline ends. The CDR3 consists of 14 residues. This CDR3 reads CASSLGRPTYEQYF. Written as DNA, the CDR3 is TGTGCCAGCAGTTTGGGCAGGCCAACCTACGAGCAGTACTTC. Complete variable domain (other parts from reference TRBV28 and TRBJ2-7): DVKVTQSSRYLVKRTGEKVFLECVQDMDHENMFWYRQDPGLGLRLIYFSYDVKMKEKGDIPEGYSVSREKKERFSLILESASTNQTSMYLCASSLGRPTYEQYFGPGTRLTVT.

CDR3 sequence: CASSREWVDGYTF. DNA of the CDR3: TGTGCCAGTAGTCGGGAGTGGGTGGATGGCTACACCTTC. The V call is TRBV19, the J call TRBJ1-2; unclear D gene. The V end lost 5 bases, the J end lost 6 bases, and 13 bases lay between the germline ends. Looked up from germline, CDR1 is LNHDA and CDR2 is SQIVND (reference sequence). The CDR3 runs 13 residues.

The V and J genes are TRBV6-5 and TRBJ1-3, with D perhaps TRBD1 (5 bases). Trimming pared 6 bases from V and 5 bases from J, leaving 11 bases between. This CDR3 contains 13 residues. Germline V lookup: CDR1 MNHEY, CDR2 SVGAGI. Here the CDR3 reads CASSPGLRNTIYF. DNA of the CDR3: TGTGCCAGCAGCCCAGGGTTAAGAAACACCATATATTTT.

The chain couples TRBV6-6 to TRBJ2-7; the D is unclear. Germline V gene sequence: CDR1 MNHNY, CDR2 SVGAGI (reference sequence). This CDR3 region has 14 residues. V was shortened by 6 bases and J by 0 bases, with 12 bases between the two germline ends. CDR3 in DNA: TGTGCCAGCAGCAAGCCTCCACCCTCCTACGAGCAGTACTTC. It encodes CASSKPPPSYEQYF.

V gene TRBV7-3 combines with J gene TRBJ2-1; 12 positions agree with TRBD2. CDR1 SGHTA and CDR2 FQGTGA come from the germline V gene. V shed 4 bases, J shed 7 bases, and the junction held 8 bases outside the gene matches. The CDR3 totals 16 residues. The CDR3 nucleotides are TGTGCCAGCAGCTCTAGCGGGGGGGCCCAATCGAATGAGCAGTTCTTC. This codes for CASSSSGGAQSNEQFF.

The chain is built from TRBV6-4 and TRBJ2-1, with TRBD2 as a possible D gene (6 bases). Germline CDR1 is MRHNA and CDR2 is SNTAGT. V was pared by 2 bases and J by 8 bases, with 13 bases between. This CDR3 has 14 amino acids. CDR3 residues: CASSDRGGGYEQFF. The CDR3, as DNA: TGTGCCAGCAGTGACCGGGGAGGTGGATATGAGCAGTTCTTC.